This paragraph reports one T cell receptor beta chain. What it binds is not known. The data were obtained in a study of a mutant IDH1 vaccine in newly diagnosed glioma. Time point described: week 23, last vaccination. With topical imiquimod, each dose of the vaccine consisted of 300 ug of mutant IDH1 20-mer peptide. Here immunoSEQ multiplex PCR was the method, and the copy in TCRdb shows in-frame clones only, minus some. The sample yields 75,000 to 80,000 clones, 85% to 90% seen once. The sequencing here drew on PBMCs, taken from a glioma patient whose treatment included an IDH1 peptide vaccine. This clonotype was obtained from a woman aged 50 to 60 with glioma.

The CDR3 bases are TGTGCCAGCAGTTCCCCCCGGGGGGCGAAGGACGAGCAGTACTTC. Translating gives CASSSPRGAKDEQYF. The rearrangement links TRBV28 to TRBJ2-7; tentatively, D is TRBD2 (7 bases). The CDR3 has 15 residues. V was cut by 4 bases and J by 5 bases, with 18 bases left in between. Germline values: CDR1 MDHEN, CDR2 SYDVKM.